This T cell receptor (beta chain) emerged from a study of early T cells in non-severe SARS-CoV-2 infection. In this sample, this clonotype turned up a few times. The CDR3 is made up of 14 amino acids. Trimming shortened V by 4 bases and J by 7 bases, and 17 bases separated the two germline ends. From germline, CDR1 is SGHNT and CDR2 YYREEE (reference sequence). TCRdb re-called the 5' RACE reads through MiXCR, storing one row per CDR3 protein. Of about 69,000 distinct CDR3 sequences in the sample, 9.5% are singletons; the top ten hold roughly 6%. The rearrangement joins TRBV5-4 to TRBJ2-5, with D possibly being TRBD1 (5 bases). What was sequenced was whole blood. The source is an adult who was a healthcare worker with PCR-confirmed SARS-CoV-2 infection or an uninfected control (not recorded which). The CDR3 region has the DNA TGTGCCAGCAGCAGCAGGGCCTCGTTTGGGACCCAGTACTTC. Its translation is CASSSRASFGTQYF.